This T cell receptor (beta chain) was identified in a study of shared clonotypes between healthy human individuals. Study in general: The people who gave samples were a couple of women and a few men aged 18 to 49. Broader study findings: Roughly 4.7% was the fraction of naive CD4 clonotypes found shared across several donors.

Deep-level assay runs were performed. Assay: immunoSEQ multiplex PCR; the TCRdb copy retains only in-frame clones and omits some. The sample carries millions of clones, roughly 96% recorded once. Remarks on this clone: Its matching antigen is unknown.

Germline V CDR1 and CDR2: SGHRS, YFSETQ. Trimming removed 3 bases at V and 5 bases at J, with 14 bases between. The CDR3 is made up of 14 amino acids. Sequencing used naive CD4+ T cells sorted from blood. Subset noted: CD45RA+ positively selected. The chain has TRBV5-1 and TRBJ2-5, with D tentatively TRBD1 or TRBD2 (5 bases each). The receptor was isolated from a man aged 18 to 29 in good health. The CDR3 coding sequence is TGCGCCAGCAGCTCCCTGAGGGGAATGGAGACCCAGTACTTC. This translates into CASSSLRGMETQYF.